This TCR beta chain was observed in a study of cytomegalovirus exposure and HLA in healthy donors. A remark on this clone: Its cognate antigen is unknown.

It was with 60 Vbeta and 13 Jbeta primers that the PCR ran. Method: immunoSEQ multiplex PCR; TCRdb's copy keeps in-frame clones and lacks some. The sample carries 90,000 to 120,000 clones, around 73% recorded once. Germline CDR1 SGHDT, CDR2 YYEEEE. V lost 4 bases, J lost 0 bases, and 6 bases stayed unmatched. This CDR3 is 16 amino acids long. Study outcomes and limitations: There were 160 or so TCR beta chains listed as cytomegalovirus-associated. By a later analysis, the bulk of CMV-associated TCR beta chains appeared HLA-restricted. Within an earlier analysis, most TCR beta V segments proved productive either about 87% or about 30% of the time. Further analysis was carried out later, and it showed several of the most significant clusters appearing linked to common viral pathogens.

The rearrangement uses TRBV5-6 and TRBJ2-3; 9 bases align to TRBD2. Input material: PBMCs. This receptor was obtained from a man younger than 40 in good health and CMV-seronegative. CDR3 in amino acids: CASSRPGTSSTDTQYF. The CDR3 DNA is TGTGCCAGCAGCCGTCCCGGGACTAGCAGCACAGATACGCAGTATTTT.